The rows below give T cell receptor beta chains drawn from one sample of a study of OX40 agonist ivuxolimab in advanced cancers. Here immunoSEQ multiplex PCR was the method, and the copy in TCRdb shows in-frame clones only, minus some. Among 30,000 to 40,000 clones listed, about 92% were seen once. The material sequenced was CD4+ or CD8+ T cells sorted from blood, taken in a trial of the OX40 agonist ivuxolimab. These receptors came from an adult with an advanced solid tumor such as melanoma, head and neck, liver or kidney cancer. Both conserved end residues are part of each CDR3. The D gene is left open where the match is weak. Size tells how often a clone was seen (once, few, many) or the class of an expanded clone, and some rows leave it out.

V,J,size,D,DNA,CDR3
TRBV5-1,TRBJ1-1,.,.,TGCGCCAGCAGCTGGCAGGCGGAGGTGAACACTGAAGCTTTCTTT,CASSWQAEVNTEAFF
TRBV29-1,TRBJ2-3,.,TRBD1,TGCAGCGTTATGGTTCGACAGGGGACAGATACGCAGTATTTT,CSVMVRQGTDTQYF
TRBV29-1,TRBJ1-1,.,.,TGCAGCGTTGTGGGACGTATTACGGGGACTGAAGCTTTCTTT,CSVVGRITGTEAFF
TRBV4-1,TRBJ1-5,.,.,TGCGCCAGCAGCCAAGATCGAGGGGATCAGCCCCAGCATTTT,CASSQDRGDQPQHF
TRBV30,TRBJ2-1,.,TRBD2,TGTGCCTGGAGTCCAACCCGGACTAGCGGGAGTCCCCATGAGCAGTTCTTC,CAWSPTRTSGSPHEQFF
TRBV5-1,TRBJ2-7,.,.,TGCGCCAGCAGCTTATCCGTGGCAGCAGGCGAGCAGTACTTC,CASSLSVAAGEQYF
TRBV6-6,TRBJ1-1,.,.,TGTGCCAGCAGTTACCAAGGGGTCACGAACACTGAAGCTTTCTTT,CASSYQGVTNTEAFF
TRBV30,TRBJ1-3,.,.,TGTGCCTGGAGTGTACGGTCGAGAACCGGAAACACCATATATTTT,CAWSVRSRTGNTIYF
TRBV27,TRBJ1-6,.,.,TGTGCCAGCAGTTTAACAGGGTCGGATTCACCCCTCCACTTT,CASSLTGSDSPLHF
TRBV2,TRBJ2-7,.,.,TGTGCCAGCAGTGTACAGGGGAGGACGGGACTCCCGTACTTC,CASSVQGRTGLPYF
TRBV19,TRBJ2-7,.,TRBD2,TGTGCCAGTAGATTACCGCCGGGGGGCGAGCAGTACTTC,CASRLPPGGEQYF
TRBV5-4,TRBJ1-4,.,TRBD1,TGTGCCAGCAGCGTACAGGGGGCGGCTGAAAAACTGTTTTTT,CASSVQGAAEKLFF
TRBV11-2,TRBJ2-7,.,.,TGTGCCAGCAGCCAAGACTTGGCCAGGGCCTACGAGCAGTACTTC,CASSQDLARAYEQYF
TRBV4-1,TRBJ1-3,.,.,TGCGCCAGCAGCCACCCTACAGACTCTGGAAACACCATATATTTT,CASSHPTDSGNTIYF
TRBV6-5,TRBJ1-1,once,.,TGTGCCAGCAGTTACGACGCCGGCAACACTGAAGCTTTCTTT,CASSYDAGNTEAFF
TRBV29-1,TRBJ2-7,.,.,TGCAGCGTTGGACCCGGGAGAGGCAACGAGCAGTACTTC,CSVGPGRGNEQYF
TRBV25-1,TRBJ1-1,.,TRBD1,TGTGCCAGCAGTCTCGACAGGGGGCGGTTGGGAACTGAAGCTTTCTTT,CASSLDRGRLGTEAFF